This T cell receptor beta chain appears in the sequencing data of a study of T cells in Graves' hyperthyroidism and ophthalmopathy (dated by TCRdb to about 2019). Regarding the research as a whole: Peripheral blood samples were taken at initial diagnosis, before any treatment was given. The paper describes TCR Vbeta CDR3 sequencing of 135 peripheral blood samples, made up of 43 ophthalmopathy patients, 70 to 75 hyperthyroidism patients and roughly 17 progressor patients. Thyroid tissue and blood T-cell repertoires from several Graves' hyperthyroidism patients were also compared in the study. Once sampling was done, hyperthyroidism patients were given methimazole at a starting dose of 30 mg daily, whereas ophthalmopathy patients were given high-dose intravenous methylprednisolone. For training and testing, the approximately 92 patients in the discovery cohort were randomly divided in a 7:3 ratio. TCR V-J signatures able to tell the groups apart were searched for in a discovery cohort of some 97 patients, of whom 43 had Graves' ophthalmopathy and roughly 57 had stable Graves' hyperthyroidism. Prospective prediction of ophthalmopathy was tested in an independent validation cohort of 18 hyperthyroidism patients and around 16 patients who later progressed to ophthalmopathy.

In the ophthalmopathy patients, disease was moderately to severely active, with a Clinical Activity Score of 3 or more, a NOSPECS grade of 4 or more, and a duration of less than 3 months. Exclusion was applied to patients with uncontrolled infections, other autoimmune diseases, pregnancy or lactation. Clinical symptoms, serum thyroxine and TRAb, thyroid ultrasound, and orbital computed tomography formed the basis for the diagnoses. PBMCs were separated from roughly 10 ml of fresh peripheral blood using Ficoll-Paque density gradient centrifugation. Trizol reagent was used to extract total RNA, and RNA quality was then checked on an Agilent 2100 Bioanalyzer. Paper-wide results and their limitations: Sample size was not statistically predetermined, and blinding of investigators to group allocation was not performed. Most expanded thyroid clonotypes (frequency above 0.001) were also detected in blood, a finding suggesting that blood repertoires may reflect thyroid immune responses. During validation, the model predicted progression to ophthalmopathy a median of around 6 months ahead of onset, with almost 71% sensitivity and about 72% specificity. A model built on a 13 V-J signature distinguished ophthalmopathy from stable hyperthyroidism, reaching around 87% sensitivity and around 82% specificity in cross-validation and 80%/75% in testing.

This clonotype was seen more than once but under ten times. Its antigen target is currently unknown. There are no base qualities to consult, and no much larger clone falls within one base. The TCR beta CDR3 regions were amplified from the RNA transcripts. The TCR CDR3 was subjected to a first round of RT-PCR using the HTBI primer set and the Qiagen OneStep RT-PCR kit. The libraries were constructed in a second round of multiplex PCR and then size-selected and purified. Sequencing of the libraries was done on an Illumina HiSeq2000 using paired-end 100 bp reads. Under the source paper's analysis protocol: SOAPnuke was used to process the raw data, throwing out any read that contained adapters or uncalled bases, had a mean Phred below 15, or lacked an exact constant-primer or identifier match. High-quality paired reads were merged with COPE v1.2.5, and unique nucleotide sequences were defined as clonotypes. Clonotypes were aligned to IMGT TRBV, TRBD and TRBJ reference segments using MiTCR v1.1. The analysis was restricted to V-J combinations with a frequency above 0.0001, which together covered 99% to 99.2% of the repertoires. The TCS score was defined as F50 (clonal expansion) divided by E x V (chaos), with BLOSUM62-based TCRdist calculated between CDR3 peptides within each V-J. Welch's t-statistics and random forest reduced 500 to 650 V-J features to about 13, which were used in a naive Bayes classifier (R e1071). Using fastp trimming at Q25 and MiXCR clonotype assembly, TCRdb reanalyzed the public sequencing data and kept in-frame beta chains. Rows are unified per CDR3 protein, each entry keeping the most common DNA and genes. The V and J calls reflect TCRdb's pipeline rather than the authors' work. This sample holds 620,000 or so distinct CDR3 sequences; about 15% were observed only once. Around an eighth of the sample is held by the ten biggest clonotypes.

The sequenced sample consisted of blood. The sequence derives from a woman between 45 and 60 years old with Graves' ophthalmopathy.

The CDR3 region: CASSQESARGEQYF. The sequence in DNA is TGTGCCAGCAGCCAAGAGAGCGCAAGGGGCGAGCAGTACTTC. Recombination connected TRBV4-2 to TRBJ2-7; the D region possibly corresponds to TRBD1 (5 bases align). V lost 0 bases and J lost 6 bases; the stretch between them is 12 bases long. As encoded in the germline V gene, CDR1 is LGHNA while CDR2 is YNFKEQ. Including cysteine and phenylalanine, the CDR3 has 14 amino acids. The retained sequence is limited to the CDR3, 42 bases, with the frame set at the first base.